Detailed here is one T cell receptor (beta chain). This CDR3 is 13 amino acids long. The germline CDR1 and CDR2 sequences are LGHNA and YSLEER. With 6 bases removed from V and 0 bases from J, the gap between germline ends came to 8 bases. The table came from immunoSEQ multiplex PCR; TCRdb's copy has only in-frame clones and leaves some out. The repertoire consists of 50,000 to 70,000 clones, with 90% to 97% occurring once and the leading ten covering 1.1%. The sample originates from a study of control samples from healthy donors and cancer patients. The chain carries TRBV4-3 and TRBJ1-1, with a possible D match to TRBD1 (5 bases). The clonotype was recovered from a woman aged 18-29 years in good health. The sample comprised blood. In nucleotides, the CDR3 is TGCGCCAGCAGTAGGGGACTGAACACTGAAGCTTTCTTT. Translation: CASSRGLNTEAFF.